Reported below is one T cell receptor beta chain. Its antigen specificity is not known. Base qualities are not recorded, but no much larger clone differs from it by a single base. Receptor libraries were prepared by the immunoSEQ multiplex PCR assay. For the multiplex PCR, a mixture combining 60 forward primers for TCR Vbeta segments and 13 reverse primers for TCR Jbeta segments was used. Amplification of the CDR3 region of rearranged TCR beta genes was performed with a multiplex PCR assay on genomic DNA. The Illumina HiSeq System was used to sequence the amplified TCR beta libraries as 87-base-pair reads. In the source study's methods: A later analysis counted about 80 million unique TCR beta chains across the roughly 700 repertoires, and about 10 million of these chains were shared by at least two donors. Raw reads were error-corrected and collapsed into unique sequences by a nearest-neighbor algorithm in which closely related sequences were merged to remove PCR and sequencing errors. V, D and J gene segments were assigned by aligning CDR3 sequences to IMGT reference sequences. For a sequence to be retained, a match of at least six nucleotides was required to both a V gene segment and a J gene segment. Rearrangements were classified as productive when the CDR3 lacked stop codons and remained in frame with V and J, and all other rearrangements were classified as non-productive. CDR3 was defined by IMGT convention, running from the second conserved V-encoded cysteine to the conserved J-encoded phenylalanine. In an earlier analysis of more than 550 of the donors, sequences lacking an unambiguous match to a single V gene segment were excluded. An earlier analysis of a few hundred of the donors called V segments functional above 56.7% productive rearrangements and segregating when the between-donor standard deviation exceeded 5%. A statistical classification framework was built to diagnose cytomegalovirus status from the catalog of TCR beta chain sequences. In a later analysis, V and J genes were assigned by comparing TCR nucleotide sequences against IMGT/GENE-DB human TR gene sequences. In a later analysis, CDR3 sequences and most-parsimonious VDJ recombination scenarios were assigned using the TCRdist pipeline. In a later analysis, each TCR beta chain was defined by its CDR3 amino acid sequence together with its V-gene family, and reads lacking a unique V-gene family were excluded. As a way to deal with suspected cross-contamination and a sequencing artifact, a later analysis dropped over 550 nucleotide sequences that were highly shared and had low generation probability. In a later analysis, a clonal expansion index was calculated for each public chain from normalized within-repertoire ranks of inferred template counts. Generation probabilities in a later analysis came from a VDJ recombination model fitted to out-of-frame rearrangements, and those results were checked against IGoR. Hypergeometric tests were used in a later analysis to score TCR-TCR, TCR-HLA and TCR-CMV co-occurrence, with a repertoire-size bias correction applied to the TCR pairs. False discovery rates were estimated in a later analysis by permuting HLA or CMV assignments 20 times. In a later analysis, co-occurring TCRs were grouped using DBSCAN, and TCRdist sequence similarity was added for clustering within HLA-allele-positive subsets. Repertoires with fewer than 30,000 or more than 120,000 public chains, plus five repertoires with anomalous nucleotide sharing, were excluded from co-occurrence clustering. The clones in this table, taken by TCRdb from immuneACCESS, are in-frame only. Not every clone is retained; where verified, under half of the shortfall comes from an unresolved V gene, and the cause of the rest is unknown. That table gives V, J and clone size, and the DNA gave D and trimming. Across this sample there are 150,000 to 200,000 clones, with about 82% seen only once. Together, the top ten hold about 0.69% of the sample.

In total, fewer than 750 healthy bone marrow donors made up the cohort. At the time of sampling, every cohort member was nominally healthy, though immune exposures that went unrecorded were likely present. The donor was CMV seronegative and belonged to the group of over 350 seronegative cohort members. A peripheral blood sample was provided by each donor, and peripheral blood mononuclear cells were used for TCR beta sequencing. Genomic DNA extraction from the blood cell samples was performed with the Qiagen DNeasy Blood Extraction Kit. V is cut back by 2 bases and J by 1 base, with 0 bases in the junction unmatched. Reading from cysteine to phenylalanine, the CDR3 counts 14 amino acids. The entry retains the CDR3 DNA only, 42 bases that are in frame from base 1. Reading the germline V gene (reference sequence) gives CDR1 MNHNY and CDR2 SVGAGI. This sample stems from a study of cytomegalovirus exposure and HLA in healthy donors (TCRdb year 2017). The study in broad terms: In an earlier analysis of 450 to 750 of the donors, 250 to 300 Gb of sequence data and 90 million to 120 million unique TCR beta sequences from some 170 million T cells were reported. About five DR-DQ haplotypes were treated as single units for association and clustering because of strong linkage in the cohort. Of the roughly 400 genotyped donors, 65% to 90% fell in the genetic ancestry cluster associated with self-reported Caucasian donors. The study aimed to test whether cataloging public T cell receptors could reveal signatures of past pathogen exposure. The T cell repertoires of 670 or so subjects were profiled by immunosequencing and related to cytomegalovirus serostatus. To predict cytomegalovirus infection status, the study combined high-throughput TCR immunosequencing, statistical association of individual TCRs with disease status, and machine learning. Every repertoire in the discovery cohort had been generated on one and the same sequencing platform. In an earlier analysis of roughly 580 of the donors, high-throughput TCR beta sequencing was used to judge whether each TCR beta V gene segment behaved as functional or pseudogenic. Genome-wide SNP genotypes for about 65% of the 666 donors were used in a later genetic analysis, which treated that subset as a discovery cohort. Donor age, sex, ethnicity and CMV serostatus were compiled together with the repertoire data. Both class I and class II loci were covered by HLA typing, at four-digit resolution. Rather than drawing on any new phenotypic data, the later analysis identified candidate immune exposures from TCR beta sequences and the way those sequences occurred across donors. A separate validation cohort of 100 to 150 different subjects was used in addition to the approximately 700-subject first cohort. About 280 gigabases of sequencing data and 91 million or so unique TCR sequences made up an early release that covered some 640 HLA-typed donors. To study patterns of TCR occurrence, a later analysis re-analyzed previously published TCR beta repertoires from hundreds of donors and added high-resolution HLA genotyping. The number of typed donors differed by locus: 629-630 for A, B, C, DRB1 and DQB1; 500 to 550 for DQA1; some 610 for DPA1; and approximately 450 for DPB1. On average, roughly 250,000 unique TCR beta nucleotide sequences were sequenced per donor among 398 genotyped donors of the cohort, with 15% to 20% of those sequences being non-productive. What the authors observed across the whole study: A cluster of highly shared sequence variants was judged likely to be a technical artifact of the sequencing pipeline. The 87-base-pair reads could not distinguish some IMGT-functional V segments, including TRBV6-2 and TRBV6-3, so those segments were excluded. CMV serostatus was the only immune exposure information available for the cohort. Broadly in line with IMGT annotations, most TCR beta V segments showed up in productive rearrangements about 90% or about 30% of the time in an earlier analysis of under 700 of the donors. According to the authors, the approach could potentially be generalized to other disease states and immunological phenotypes. Three of the identified cytomegalovirus-associated TCR beta chains were confirmed in vitro to be specific for cytomegalovirus antigens. In a later analysis, the rate of TCR association differed among HLA loci, with DRB1 alleles having the most associated TCRs and HLA-C alleles having the fewest. The study gave a list of some 150 TCR beta chains associated with cytomegalovirus. A later genetic analysis associated a missense DCLRE1C variant with V-gene and J-gene trimming of TCR beta chains, and an independent cohort replicated the association. HLA typing was unavailable for some donors at each locus, so association tests used only the typed subset. A further reported finding was that TCR beta sequences accurately predicted the HLA-A and HLA-B alleles for most subjects in the first cohort. Most TCR sequences were observed very rarely across donors, whereas some public TCRs were present in many individuals. Compared with the roughly 600-donor mean, donors in an Asian-associated ancestry cluster had fewer N-insertions in productive TCRs, according to a later genetic analysis. The earlier analysis of approximately 540 of the donors excluded 15 to 20 rarely observed V segments, including chromosome 9 orphons, because counts were too low. Strong co-occurrence of HLA alleles, especially DR and DQ, made assigning TCR associations to individual alleles difficult. Correlated functional status among segregating V segments might reflect linkage disequilibrium, but an unknown experimental factor could not be ruled out. The classifier was reported to diagnose cytomegalovirus status with high specificity and sensitivity in both the original cohort and the validation cohort. Several of the top co-occurrence clusters appeared to be linked to parvovirus B19, influenza, CMV and Epstein-Barr virus, according to a later analysis. The presence/absence analyses assumed that sequencing depth was roughly uniform across donors, and that assumption may not be true. At a false discovery rate of 0.05, a later analysis linked 16,000 or so TCR beta sequences to specific HLA alleles. Most CMV-associated TCR beta chains appeared to be HLA-restricted in a later analysis, and the HLA associations seemed to be driven largely by CMV exposure. Only TCR beta chains were sequenced in this cohort, and the absence of alpha or paired-chain data limited detectable features. In a later analysis, HLA-associated TCR beta chains were found to be more clonally expanded and to have lower generation probabilities than equally common non-associated chains.

The TCR originated in a female donor in good health and CMV-seronegative. The sequencing input was PBMCs. The sequence links TRBV6-6 to TRBJ2-3, with TRBD1 identical over 7 junction bases. The CDR3 reads CASSYRGRTDTQYF. Read as DNA, the sequence is TGTGCCAGCAGTTACAGGGGGCGCACAGATACGCAGTATTTT.